What follows are 21 T cell receptor beta chains derived from one specimen sequenced in a study of identical twins. TCRdb reprocessed the 5' RACE reads with MiXCR, giving one entry per CDR3 protein. The table lists roughly 690,000 distinct CDR3 sequences, around 20% of them singletons, with 4.3% in the top ten. The data were also submitted as part of a second study, on T cells expressing NK-cell markers.

The sequenced material came from PBMCs. The receptors here all came from a woman aged 18-29 years in good health.

This clonotype has only a few counts. The chain carries TRBV4-3 and TRBJ2-6; D remains ambiguous. CDR1 and CDR2 (germline): LGHNA, YSLEER. This CDR3 comprises 17 residues. V was clipped by 0 bases and J by 1 base, with 10 bases between them. The CDR3 DNA follows: TGCGCCAGCAGCCAAGATGGCTCCGGTTCTGGGGCCAACGTCCTGACTTTC. The encoded protein is CASSQDGSGSGANVLTF.

The V call is TRBV29-1, the J call TRBJ1-1, with TRBD1 identical over 10 bases. The CDR3 is 11 residues long. The trim removed 6 bases at V and 10 bases at J, leaving 5 bases unmatched. The V gene's germline CDR1 is SQVTM and CDR2 ANQGSEA. The CDR3 DNA reads TGCAGCGTCGTGGACAGGGGGGGAGCTTTCTTT. Its protein product is CSVVDRGGAFF.

This chain joins TRBV29-1 and TRBJ2-1; a weak D match, TRBD2 (6 bases). The CDR3 consists of 14 residues. CDR1 is SQVTM and CDR2 is ANQGSEA in the germline V gene. V was shortened by 6 bases and J by 6 bases, with 18 bases between the two germline ends. The CDR3 spells CSVEGLRRFNEQFF. In DNA, the CDR3 is TGCAGCGTGGAGGGACTTCGCCGGTTCAATGAGCAGTTCTTC.

In this sample, this clonotype turned up a few times. The chain uses TRBV10-2 and TRBJ2-4, with unresolved D. V gave up 7 bases and J gave up 0 bases, with 1 base separating them. In germline, CDR1 is WSHSY, CDR2 SAAADI. This CDR3 has 11 amino acids. In DNA form, the CDR3 reads TGCGCCAGCACAGCCAAAAACATTCAGTACTTC. As protein: CASTAKNIQYF.

This clonotype turned up a few times. The chain links TRBV5-6 to TRBJ2-3; 7 positions agree with TRBD2. With V trimmed by 4 bases and J by 2 bases, 10 bases remained unmatched. Germline V gene sequence: CDR1 SGHDT, CDR2 YYEEEE. The CDR3 consists of 16 residues. The CDR3 loop is CASSPGGRGYTDTQYF. The CDR3 DNA sequence: TGTGCCAGCAGCCCCGGCGGGCGGGGGTACACAGATACGCAGTATTTT.

Only a few counts were recorded for this clonotype. This sequence joins TRBV5-1 and TRBJ1-2, with 9 bases fitting TRBD1. V shed 4 bases and J 8 bases; nucleotides not matched to a gene: 9. The germline V gene encodes CDR1 SGHRS and CDR2 YFSETQ. The CDR3 length is 14 residues. The CDR3 is CASSISGTGLGYTF. CDR3 DNA sequence: TGCGCCAGCAGCATATCCGGGACAGGGTTAGGCTACACCTTC.

This clonotype was seen repeatedly, ten times or more. V gene TRBV12-3 or TRBV12-4 combines with J gene TRBJ2-1; TRBD2 matches at 8 bases. The CDR3 extends over 14 amino acids. V shed 5 bases, J shed 7 bases, and the junction held 7 bases outside the gene matches. The DNA for the CDR3 is TGTGCCAGCAGTAAACCGGGGGGGCGGAATGAGCAGTTCTTC. Protein product: CASSKPGGRNEQFF.

The rearrangement links TRBV7-9 to TRBJ2-2; D might be TRBD1 (6 bases). There are 14 residues in the CDR3. V lost 5 bases and J 6 bases, leaving 13 bases between the germline ends. Germline values: CDR1 SEHNR, CDR2 FQNEAQ (reference sequence). This CDR3 reads CASSRAGVAGELFF. CDR3 coding DNA: TGTGCCAGCAGCCGCGCAGGGGTCGCCGGGGAGCTGTTTTTT.

V is TRBV2 and J is TRBJ2-3; D is undetermined. V lost 7 bases and J 3 bases, leaving 8 bases between the germline ends. Germline V lookup: CDR1 SNHLY, CDR2 FYNNEI. The CDR3 length is 12 residues. The CDR3 bases are TGTGCCAGCAAGCTGGAGACAGATACGCAGTATTTT. Translation gives CASKLETDTQYF.

The chain has TRBV7-9 and TRBJ2-5, with D unresolved. This CDR3 contains 14 residues. V was shortened by 4 bases and J by 6 bases, with 15 bases between the two germline ends. Germline CDR1 is SEHNR and CDR2 is FQNEAQ (reference sequence). CDR3 loop: CASSSDSFHKTQYF. The CDR3 DNA sequence: TGTGCCAGCAGCTCTGACTCCTTCCACAAGACCCAGTACTTC.

This clonotype was recorded a few times. V is TRBV2 and J is TRBJ1-4; TRBD1 agrees at 7 bases. V dropped 8 bases and J dropped 8; count of bases not matched to a gene: 11. The CDR3 is 14 residues long. Per germline, CDR1 SNHLY and CDR2 FYNNEI. The DNA of the CDR3 is TGTGCCAGCGAGGGCGGGACAGAGGAAGAAAAACTGTTTTTT. Amino acids: CASEGGTEEEKLFF. The variable domain in full, with the rest retrieved from reference TRBV2 and TRBJ1-4, is EPEVTQTPSHQVTQMGQEVILRCVPISNHLYFYWYRQILGQKVEFLVSFYNNEISEKSEIFDDQFSVERPDGSNFTLKIRSTKLEDSAMYFCASEGGTEEEKLFFGSGTQLSVL.

The chain carries TRBV20-1 and TRBJ2-7; 8 positions match TRBD1. Germline-derived CDR1 and CDR2 are DFQATT and SNEGSKA (reference sequence). The CDR3 consists of 15 residues. The V gene end was trimmed by 2 bases and the J gene end by 6 bases; junction bases not matched to a gene: 12. The DNA of the CDR3 is TGCAGTGCTAGACCTTCGACAGGGGTGATGGGCGAGCAGTACTTC. This translates into CSARPSTGVMGEQYF.

This clonotype appeared a few times. The V and J genes are TRBV30 and TRBJ2-1, with a weak D call TRBD1 (5 bases). Germline CDR1 is GTSNPN and CDR2 is SVGIG (reference sequence). The V end lost 5 bases, the J end lost 0 bases, and 8 bases lay between the germline ends. The CDR3 is 13 amino acids. The CDR3 protein is CAWGQSSYNEQFF. The CDR3 region has the DNA TGTGCCTGGGGACAAAGCTCCTACAATGAGCAGTTCTTC.

In this sample, this clonotype turned up a few times. The J gene is TRBJ2-7, the V gene TRBV11-2, with D uncertain. The CDR3 loop spans 15 amino acids. From germline, CDR1 is SGHAT and CDR2 FQNNGV. V was pared by 1 base and J by 6 bases, with 16 bases between. The chain's CDR3 is CASSLVGFSLGEQYF. In DNA, the CDR3 is TGTGCCAGCAGCTTAGTAGGGTTCAGCTTGGGCGAGCAGTACTTC.

The chain uses TRBV20-1 and TRBJ2-7; 9 bases are a match to TRBD2. CDR1 and CDR2 from the germline V gene are DFQATT and SNEGSKA (reference sequence). CDR3 length: 14 amino acids. V was clipped by 3 bases and J by 4 bases; unmatched bases: 7. In DNA form, the CDR3 reads TGCAGTGCTAGGAGTACTAGCGGGCTATACGAGCAGTACTTC. Translating it yields CSARSTSGLYEQYF.

The rearrangement links TRBV7-9 to TRBJ1-1; tentative D call: TRBD1 (5 bases). From germline, CDR1 is SEHNR and CDR2 FQNEAQ (reference sequence). The CDR3 has 15 residues. V shed 7 bases and J shed 1 base, with 16 bases lying between them. CDR3 residues: CASTLLGPGNTEAFF. In nucleotides, the CDR3 is TGTGCCAGCACCCTCTTGGGGCCAGGGAACACTGAAGCTTTCTTT.

The chain uses TRBV5-1 and TRBJ2-1; D possibly corresponds to TRBD2 (5 bases). Trimming took 0 bases from V and 8 from J, leaving 9 bases between them. The CDR3 sequence is 13 residues long. The germline V gene has CDR1 SGHRS and CDR2 YFSETQ. In DNA form, the CDR3 reads TGCGCCAGCAGCTTGGCGGGGATGTATGAGCAGTTCTTC. Its translation: CASSLAGMYEQFF. The variable domain in full, with the rest retrieved from reference TRBV5-1 and TRBJ2-1, is KAGVTQTPRYLIKTRGQQVTLSCSPISGHRSVSWYQQTPGQGLQFLFEYFSETQRNKGNFPGRFSGRQFSNSRSEMNVSTLELGDSALYLCASSLAGMYEQFFGPGTRLTVL.

This clonotype was seen more than once but under ten times. The chain links TRBV7-2 to TRBJ1-6; D possibly corresponds to TRBD1 (5 bases). Germline V CDR1 and CDR2: SGHTA, FQGNSA. V was shortened by 2 bases and J by 9 bases, with 11 bases between the two germline ends. The CDR3 runs 14 residues. The CDR3: CASSLSGTGSPLHF. CDR3 DNA: TGTGCCAGCAGCTTATCCGGGACGGGTTCACCCCTCCACTTT.

V gene TRBV11-2 combines with J gene TRBJ2-7, with D perhaps matching TRBD1 (5 bases). The germline V and J ends were trimmed by 2 bases and 0 bases, with 26 bases remaining between them. Germline-derived CDR1 and CDR2 are SGHAT and FQNNGV. This CDR3 has 20 amino acids. Written as DNA, the CDR3 is TGTGCCAGCAGCTTAAGAACAGGTTCCTTTGCCCGAGCCAGCTCCTACGAGCAGTACTTC. This sequence encodes CASSLRTGSFARASSYEQYF.

The V call is TRBV6-2 or TRBV6-3, the J call TRBJ2-3, with D maybe TRBD1 (6 bases). The V end was cut by 7 bases, the J end by 9 bases, with 20 bases between. This CDR3 is 14 amino acids long. Germline CDR1 MNHEY, CDR2 SVGEGT. The CDR3, as DNA: TGTGCCAGCATCCCCCGAAACAGGGCTCACACGCAGTATTTT. Translation gives CASIPRNRAHTQYF.

V gene TRBV6-5 combines with J gene TRBJ1-2, with D possibly TRBD1 on 6 matching bases. This CDR3 has 16 residues. The germline V and J ends were trimmed by 2 bases and 0 bases, with 13 bases remaining between them. In germline, CDR1 is MNHEY, CDR2 SVGAGI. The CDR3: CASSYPKGDSNYGYTF. CDR3 nucleotide sequence: TGTGCCAGCAGTTACCCGAAGGGGGACTCTAACTATGGCTACACCTTC.